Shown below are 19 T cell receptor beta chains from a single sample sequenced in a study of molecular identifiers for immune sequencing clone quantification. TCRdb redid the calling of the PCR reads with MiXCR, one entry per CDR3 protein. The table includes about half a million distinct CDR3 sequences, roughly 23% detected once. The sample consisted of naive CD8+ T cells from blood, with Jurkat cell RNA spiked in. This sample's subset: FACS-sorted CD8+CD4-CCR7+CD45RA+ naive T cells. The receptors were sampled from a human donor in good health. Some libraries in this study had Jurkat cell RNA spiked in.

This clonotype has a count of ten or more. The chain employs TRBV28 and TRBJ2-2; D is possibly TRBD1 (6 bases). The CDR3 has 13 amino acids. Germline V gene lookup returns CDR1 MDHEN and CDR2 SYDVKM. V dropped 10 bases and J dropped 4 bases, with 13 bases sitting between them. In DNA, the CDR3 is TGTGCCATTGCGCAGGGGACCACCGGGGAGCTGTTTTTT. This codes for CAIAQGTTGELFF. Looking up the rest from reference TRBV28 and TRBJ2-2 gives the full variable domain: DVKVTQSSRYLVKRTGEKVFLECVQDMDHENMFWYRQDPGLGLRLIYFSYDVKMKEKGDIPEGYSVSREKKERFSLILESASTNQTSMYLCAIAQGTTGELFFGEGSRLTVL.

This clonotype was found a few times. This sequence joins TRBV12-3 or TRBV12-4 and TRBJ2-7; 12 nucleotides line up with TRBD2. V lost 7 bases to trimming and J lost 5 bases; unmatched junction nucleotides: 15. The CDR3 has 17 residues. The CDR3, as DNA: TGTGCCAGCACCCAAGCCCCCCTAGCGGGAGGGGTGGACGAGCAGTACTTC. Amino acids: CASTQAPLAGGVDEQYF.

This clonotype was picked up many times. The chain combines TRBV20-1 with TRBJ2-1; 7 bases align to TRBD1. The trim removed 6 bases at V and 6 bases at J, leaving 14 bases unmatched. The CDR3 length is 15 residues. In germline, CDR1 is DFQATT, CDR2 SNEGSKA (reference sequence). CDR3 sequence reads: CSAKVRDRPFNEQFF. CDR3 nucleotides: TGCAGTGCCAAAGTCCGGGACAGACCTTTCAATGAGCAGTTCTTC.

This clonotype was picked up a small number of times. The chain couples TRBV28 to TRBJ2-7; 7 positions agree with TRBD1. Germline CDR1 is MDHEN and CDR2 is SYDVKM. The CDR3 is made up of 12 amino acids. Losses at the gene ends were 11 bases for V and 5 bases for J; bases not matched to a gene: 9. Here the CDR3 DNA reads TGTGCCGCTGGGGGCAGGGGGAACGAGCAGTACTTC. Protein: CAAGGRGNEQYF.

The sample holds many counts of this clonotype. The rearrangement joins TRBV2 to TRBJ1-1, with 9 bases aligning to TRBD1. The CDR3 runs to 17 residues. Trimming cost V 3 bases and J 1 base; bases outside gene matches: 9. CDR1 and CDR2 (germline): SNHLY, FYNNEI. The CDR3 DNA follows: TGTGCCAGCAGTGAGAACTGGGGACAGGGATCGAACACTGAAGCTTTCTTT. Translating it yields CASSENWGQGSNTEAFF.

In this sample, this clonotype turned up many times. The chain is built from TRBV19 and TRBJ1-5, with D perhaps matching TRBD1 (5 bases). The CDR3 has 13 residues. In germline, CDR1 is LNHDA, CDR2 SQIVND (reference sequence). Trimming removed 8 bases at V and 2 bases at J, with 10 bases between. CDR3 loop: CASAGFGNQPQHF. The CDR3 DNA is TGTGCCAGTGCAGGGTTCGGCAATCAGCCCCAGCATTTT.

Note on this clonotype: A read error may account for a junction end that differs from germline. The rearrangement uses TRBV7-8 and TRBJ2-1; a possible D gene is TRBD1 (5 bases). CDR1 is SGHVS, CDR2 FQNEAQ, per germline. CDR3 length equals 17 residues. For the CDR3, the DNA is TGTGCCAGCAGCTTAGAGCTCGGACAAGAATATCACAATGAGCAGCTCTTC. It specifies CASSLELGQEYHNEQLF.

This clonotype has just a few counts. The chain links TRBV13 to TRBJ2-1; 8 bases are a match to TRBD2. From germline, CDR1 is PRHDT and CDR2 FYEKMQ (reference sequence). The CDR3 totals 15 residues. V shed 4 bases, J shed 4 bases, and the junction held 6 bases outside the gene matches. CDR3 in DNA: TGTGCCAGCAGCTCAAGACTAGCGCTTTACAATGAGCAGTTCTTC. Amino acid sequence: CASSSRLALYNEQFF.

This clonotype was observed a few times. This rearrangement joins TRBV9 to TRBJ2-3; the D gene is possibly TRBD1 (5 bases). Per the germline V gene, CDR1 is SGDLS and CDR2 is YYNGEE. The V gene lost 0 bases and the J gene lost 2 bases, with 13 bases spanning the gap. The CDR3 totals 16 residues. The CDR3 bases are TGTGCCAGCAGCGTAGAAGGGGCAGGGTCCACAGATACGCAGTATTTT. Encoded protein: CASSVEGAGSTDTQYF.

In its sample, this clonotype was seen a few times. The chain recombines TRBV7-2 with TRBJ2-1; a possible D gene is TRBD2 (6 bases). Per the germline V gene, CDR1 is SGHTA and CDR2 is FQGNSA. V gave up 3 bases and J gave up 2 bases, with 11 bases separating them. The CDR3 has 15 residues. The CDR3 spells CASSFTSPPYNEQFF. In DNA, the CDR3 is TGTGCCAGCAGCTTCACTAGCCCCCCCTACAATGAGCAGTTCTTC.

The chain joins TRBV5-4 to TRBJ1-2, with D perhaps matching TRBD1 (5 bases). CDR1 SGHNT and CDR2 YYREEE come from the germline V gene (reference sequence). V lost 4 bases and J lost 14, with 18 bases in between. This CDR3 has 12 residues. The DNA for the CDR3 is TGTGCCAGCAGCACGAGACAGTCCGAGGGTACCTTC. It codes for CASSTRQSEGTF.

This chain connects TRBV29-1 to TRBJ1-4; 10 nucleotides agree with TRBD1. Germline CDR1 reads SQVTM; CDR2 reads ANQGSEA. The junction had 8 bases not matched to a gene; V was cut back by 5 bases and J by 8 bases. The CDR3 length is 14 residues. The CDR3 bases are TGCAGCGTTTATGACAGGGGGCTGGGAGAAAAACTGTTTTTT. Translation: CSVYDRGLGEKLFF.

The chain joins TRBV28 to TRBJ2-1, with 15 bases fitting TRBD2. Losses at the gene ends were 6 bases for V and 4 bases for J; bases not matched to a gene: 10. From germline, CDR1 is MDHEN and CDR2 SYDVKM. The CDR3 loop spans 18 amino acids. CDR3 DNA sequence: TGTGCCAGCAGGACTGTACCGGGACTAGCGGGAGGATACAATGAGCAGTTCTTC. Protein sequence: CASRTVPGLAGGYNEQFF.

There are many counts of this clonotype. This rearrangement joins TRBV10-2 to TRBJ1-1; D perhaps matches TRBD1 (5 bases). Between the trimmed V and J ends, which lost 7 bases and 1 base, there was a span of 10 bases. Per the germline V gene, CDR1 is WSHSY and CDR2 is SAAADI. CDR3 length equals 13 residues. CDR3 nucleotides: TGCGCCAGCACCGGGACGGCGAACACTGAAGCTTTCTTT. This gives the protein CASTGTANTEAFF.

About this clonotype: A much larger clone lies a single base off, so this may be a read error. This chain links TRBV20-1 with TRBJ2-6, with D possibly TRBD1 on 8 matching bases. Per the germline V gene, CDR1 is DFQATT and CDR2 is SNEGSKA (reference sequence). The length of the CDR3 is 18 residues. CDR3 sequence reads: CSARCLTGDYSGANILTF. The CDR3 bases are TGCAGTGCTAGATGCTTGACAGGGGACTACTCTGGGGCCAACATCCTGACTTTC.

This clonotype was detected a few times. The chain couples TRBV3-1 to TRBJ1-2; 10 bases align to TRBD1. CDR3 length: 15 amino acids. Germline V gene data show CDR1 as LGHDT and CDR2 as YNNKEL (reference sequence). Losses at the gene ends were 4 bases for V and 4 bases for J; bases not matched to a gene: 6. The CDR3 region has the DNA TGTGCCAGCAGCCCCGGGACAGGGGCCGCCTATGGCTACACCTTC. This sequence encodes CASSPGTGAAYGYTF.

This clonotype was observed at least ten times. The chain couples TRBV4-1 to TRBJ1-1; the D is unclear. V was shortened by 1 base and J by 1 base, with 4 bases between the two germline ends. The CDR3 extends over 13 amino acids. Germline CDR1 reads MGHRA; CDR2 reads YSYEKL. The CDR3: CASSQAPNTEAFF. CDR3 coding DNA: TGCGCCAGCAGCCAAGCTCCGAACACTGAAGCTTTCTTT.

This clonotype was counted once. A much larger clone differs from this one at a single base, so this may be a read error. CDR3 coding DNA: TGCGCCAGCAGCCAAGATAGGTCAGACTATAGCAATCAGTCCCAGCATTTT. Its translation is CASSQDRSDYSNQSQHF. V usage is TRBV4-1 and J usage is TRBJ1-5; D unresolved. Germline V CDR1 and CDR2: MGHRA, YSYEKL. This CDR3 contains 17 residues.

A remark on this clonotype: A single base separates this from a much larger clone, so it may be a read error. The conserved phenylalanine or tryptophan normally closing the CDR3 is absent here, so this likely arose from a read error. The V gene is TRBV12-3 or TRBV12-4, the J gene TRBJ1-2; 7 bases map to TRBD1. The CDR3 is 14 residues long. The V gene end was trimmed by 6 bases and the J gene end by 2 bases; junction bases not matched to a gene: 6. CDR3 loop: CASSWTGPNYGYTS. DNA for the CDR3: TGTGCCAGCAGCTGGACAGGCCCCAACTATGGCTACACCTCC.